This T cell receptor (beta chain) is drawn from a study of blood T cell repertoires in COVID-19. Across the whole study: Donors in the United States, Italy and Spain gave samples during acute or convalescent COVID-19. The cDNA or gDNA used as material had been derived from T cells, B-cell-depleted T cells, or PBMCs.

Germline values: CDR1 DFQATT, CDR2 SNEGSKA (reference sequence). Trimming took off 3 bases at V and 6 bases at J, with 6 bases between the two ends. This CDR3 contains 11 residues. Per the original methods: Quantification of nucleated cells was approximated via reference gene primer amplification. Here immunoSEQ multiplex PCR was the method, and the copy in TCRdb shows in-frame clones only, minus some. The V and J calls and the clone size are those of that table, but D and trimming were determined from the DNA. The sample shows about 110,000 clones, 70% to 75% of them seen only once. Turning to this clone: The same CDR3 can be traced to other DNA sequences in this sample.

Material: peripheral blood. J is TRBJ2-1 and V is TRBV20-1; maybe TRBD1 (5 bases). The receptor's source is a human donor with acute or convalescent COVID-19. The donor label of this sample is uncertain. CDR3 nucleotide sequence: TGCAGTGCTAGCCAGGGCAATGAGCAGTTCTTC. Its translation: CSASQGNEQFF.